These 8 T cell receptor beta chains originate from one sample sequenced in a study of OX40 agonist ivuxolimab in advanced cancers. The method was the immunoSEQ multiplex PCR assay. TCRdb mirrors the immuneACCESS table, restricted to in-frame sequences. Some clones are absent from its copies; in checked studies, under half trace to an unresolved V gene, and the reason for the others is unknown. The sample records 35,000 or so clones, over 75% of which are singletons. Together, the top ten hold roughly 25% of the sample. The sample was CD4+ or CD8+ T cells sorted from blood, taken in a trial of the OX40 agonist ivuxolimab. The receptor set was obtained from an adult with an advanced solid tumor such as melanoma, head and neck, liver or kidney cancer.

This chain links TRBV29-1 with TRBJ2-1, with 12 bases aligning to TRBD2. Germline values: CDR1 SQVTM, CDR2 ANQGSEA. The junction had 7 bases not matched to a gene; V was cut back by 6 bases and J by 4 bases. The CDR3 runs 15 residues. CDR3 in amino acids: CSVALAGGEYNEQFF. In nucleotides, the CDR3 is TGCAGCGTCGCACTAGCGGGGGGCGAGTACAATGAGCAGTTCTTC.

V and J are TRBV6-6 and TRBJ2-5; no firm D call. Germline CDR1 MNHNY, CDR2 SVGAGI (reference sequence). The germline V and J ends were trimmed by 2 bases and 0 bases, with 4 bases remaining between them. The CDR3 covers 13 residues. The CDR3 region is CASSYRDQETQYF. CDR3 coding DNA: TGTGCCAGCAGTTACAGGGACCAAGAGACCCAGTACTTC.

CDR3 amino acids: CASSLLADTQYF. The DNA of the CDR3 is TGTGCCAGCAGCTTATTGGCAGATACGCAGTATTTT. The chain has TRBV7-3 and TRBJ2-3; D remains unclear. The CDR3 has 12 residues. Trimming left V 2 bases short and J 4 bases short, with 4 bases between. Germline V gene data show CDR1 as SGHTA and CDR2 as FQGTGA.

The chain employs TRBV5-1 and TRBJ1-2, with unresolved D. Deletions cut 0 bases from V and 6 bases from J, with 12 bases between. The CDR3 is made up of 14 amino acids. In germline, CDR1 is SGHRS, CDR2 YFSETQ. The DNA for the CDR3 is TGCGCCAGCAGCTTGGCCCGAGGTGGGGATGGCTACACCTTC. Its protein is CASSLARGGDGYTF.

J is TRBJ2-3 and V is TRBV5-4; the D gene could be TRBD1 or TRBD2 (6 bases each). CDR3 length equals 15 residues. CDR1 is SGHNT and CDR2 is YYREEE in the germline V gene (reference sequence). V was trimmed by 1 base and J by 7 bases, leaving 16 bases between them. The CDR3 DNA reads TGTGCCAGCAGCTTGCCGTATGGGGGGCCGAATACGCAGTATTTT. It yields the protein CASSLPYGGPNTQYF. Using reference TRBV5-4 and TRBJ2-3 for the parts outside the CDR3, the full variable domain is ETGVTQSPTHLIKTRGQQVTLRCSSQSGHNTVSWYQQALGQGPQFIFQYYREEENGRGNFPPRFSGLQFPNYSSELNVNALELDDSALYLCASSLPYGGPNTQYFGPGTRLTVL.

V and J are TRBV30 and TRBJ2-5, with 7 bases aligning to TRBD2. The CDR3 runs 16 residues. Germline V CDR1 and CDR2: GTSNPN, SVGIG (reference sequence). The J segment lost 3 bases and the V segment lost 2 bases, leaving 12 bases of the junction unmatched. CDR3 sequence: CAWSPAGRAGKETQYF. The DNA of the CDR3 is TGTGCCTGGAGTCCAGCGGGGAGGGCAGGGAAAGAGACCCAGTACTTC.

This clone turned up a few times. J is TRBJ1-1 and V is TRBV19; D not certain. Trimming pared 7 bases from V and 1 base from J, leaving 10 bases between. Per germline, CDR1 LNHDA and CDR2 SQIVND (reference sequence). The CDR3 contains 13 residues. The CDR3 region is CASNVMRNTEAFF. Written as DNA, the CDR3 is TGTGCCAGTAATGTGATGAGGAACACTGAAGCTTTCTTT.

The chain recombines TRBV7-2 with TRBJ2-7; tentative D call: TRBD2 (5 bases). The CDR3 covers 13 residues. With 2 bases removed from V and 6 bases from J, the gap between germline ends came to 11 bases. The V gene's germline CDR1 is SGHTA and CDR2 FQGNSA. The CDR3 nucleotides are TGTGCCAGCAGCTTACTGAGGGCTTCCGAGCAGTACGTC. This sequence encodes CASSLLRASEQYV.